Presented here are 24 T cell receptor beta chains from one specimen sequenced in a study of regulatory T cells in long-lasting Graves disease. This sample's time point: newly diagnosed GD, antithyroid drugs for less than 3 months. With RNA extracted from PBMCs as input, the TCR library was made. Arm-PCR with iRepertoire HTBI primers amplified the CDR3 regions for these TCR beta libraries. One entry per CDR3 protein, called by TCRdb with MiXCR from the multiplex PCR reads. This table holds approximately 440,000 distinct CDR3 sequences, around 15% found once. These data are also associated with another study on T cells in Graves' hyperthyroidism and ophthalmopathy.

Sequences were derived from peripheral blood mononuclear cells (PBMCs), sampled at new diagnosis, from a patient treated with antithyroid drugs. These receptors all stem from a middle-aged man with Graves disease.

The chain is built from TRBV5-6 and TRBJ2-6; either TRBD1 or TRBD2 may supply D (5 bases each). Trimming stripped 4 bases from V and 2 bases from J, with 16 bases between. Germline V gene lookup returns CDR1 SGHDT and CDR2 YYEEEE. The CDR3 is 17 amino acids. CDR3 sequence (DNA): TGTGCCAGCAGCCCTGGGGGTGGGAAGGCTGGGGCCAACGTCCTGACTTTC. Translation gives CASSPGGGKAGANVLTF.

A single count supports this clonotype. One base away lies a much larger clone, so this may be a sequencing read error. As the CDR3 is not closed by the conserved phenylalanine or tryptophan, this likely results from a read error. The rearrangement uses TRBV2 and TRBJ2-7; tentative D call: TRBD1 (6 bases). Germline V gene data show CDR1 as SNHLY and CDR2 as FYNNEI. The CDR3 has 13 amino acids. V was trimmed by 5 bases and J by 3 bases, leaving 11 bases between them. This CDR3 is CASSKDRNYEQYS. The CDR3 DNA follows: TGTGCCAGCAGTAAAGACAGGAACTACGAGCAGTACTCC.

Details on this clonotype: This probably arose from a read error, given a far larger clone one base away. The V gene is TRBV12-3 or TRBV12-4, the J gene TRBJ2-7; 9 bases line up with TRBD1. The V and J ends lost 7 bases and 7 bases, in that order; junction bases with no gene match: 14. The CDR3 contains 15 residues. CDR3 nucleotides: TGTGCCAGCACCGTGGACAGGGGAATTTACAATGAGCAGTACTTC. The encoded protein is CASTVDRGIYNEQYF.

This rearrangement joins TRBV20-1 to TRBJ2-1; 10 bases are a match to TRBD2. CDR3 length: 15 residues. Trimming took 6 bases from V and 1 from J; bases not matched to a gene: 6. CDR1 DFQATT and CDR2 SNEGSKA come from the germline V gene (reference sequence). CDR3 region: CSATRTSGSYNEQFF. The CDR3, as DNA: TGCAGTGCGACCAGGACTAGCGGTTCCTACAATGAGCAGTTCTTC.

Regarding this clonotype: The junction differs from germline at one of its ends, possibly a read error. This sequence joins TRBV27 and TRBJ2-5; perhaps D is TRBD1 or TRBD2 (5 bases each). Per the germline V gene, CDR1 is MNHEY and CDR2 is SMNVEV (reference sequence). The CDR3 is 16 residues long. The CDR3 nucleotides read TGTGCCAGCAGTTCTCCTTATGAGGGGATCCAAGAGACCCGGTACTTC. Protein product: CASSSPYEGIQETRYF.

This clonotype was seen many times. J is TRBJ2-1 and V is TRBV27, with D uncertain. Germline V gene lookup returns CDR1 MNHEY and CDR2 SMNVEV (reference sequence). Trimming stripped 8 bases from V and 4 bases from J, with 12 bases between. CDR3 length equals 13 residues. CDR3 nucleotide sequence: TGTGCCAGCGGCCGGGCCGGTTACAATGAGCAGTTCTTC. Translating it yields CASGRAGYNEQFF.

This clonotype was picked up a small number of times. The V call is TRBV20-1, the J call TRBJ1-2; D is uncertain. V shed 5 bases and J shed 6 bases, with 10 bases lying between them. This CDR3 region has 11 residues. CDR1 is DFQATT and CDR2 is SNEGSKA in the germline V gene (reference sequence). CDR3 region: CSALDGDGYTF. The CDR3 nucleotides read TGCAGTGCTCTGGACGGGGATGGCTACACCTTC.

This rearrangement joins TRBV6-6 to TRBJ2-5, with unresolved D. V was cut by 0 bases and J by 1 base, with 6 bases left in between. CDR3 length: 14 residues. Germline-derived CDR1 and CDR2 are MNHNY and SVGAGI (reference sequence). DNA of the CDR3: TGTGCCAGCAGTTACTCGCTTGTCCAAGAGACCCAGTACTTC. Translating it yields CASSYSLVQETQYF.

As for this clonotype: Since a much larger clone is just one base distant, this may be a read error. This chain links TRBV27 with TRBJ2-7; 10 bases are shared with TRBD1. The junction had 3 bases not matched to a gene; V was cut back by 5 bases and J by 2 bases. The CDR3 contains 14 residues. Germline-derived CDR1 and CDR2 are MNHEY and SMNVEV (reference sequence). The CDR3 region has the DNA TGTGCCAGCAGTGGGGACAGGGGAGCCTACGAGCAGTACTTC. As protein: CASSGDRGAYEQYF.

This clonotype was counted many times. The rearrangement links TRBV20-1 to TRBJ2-5, with a possible D match to TRBD1 (5 bases). The germline CDR1 and CDR2 sequences are DFQATT and SNEGSKA (reference sequence). The CDR3 runs 13 residues. Between the trimmed V and J ends, which lost 0 bases and 4 bases, there was a span of 9 bases. The CDR3: CSAREGAPETQYF. The CDR3 nucleotides are TGCAGTGCTAGAGAAGGGGCCCCAGAGACCCAGTACTTC.

This clonotype appeared a single time. The rearrangement links TRBV7-9 to TRBJ2-4; TRBD2 agrees at 13 bases. The tail of the sequence fits TRBJ2-7 better, so the J call may be wrong. Germline assignment: CDR1 SEHNR and CDR2 FQNEAQ (reference sequence). CDR3 size: 16 residues. The CDR3 DNA is TGTGCCAGCAGCCCCCTGACTAGCGGGAGGAAAGACGAGCAGTACTTC. This sequence encodes CASSPLTSGRKDEQYF.

Details on this clonotype: Possible read error: a much larger clone is one base away. This chain connects TRBV5-1 to TRBJ2-7, with 12 bases matching TRBD1. Germline assignment: CDR1 SGHRS and CDR2 YFSETQ. Germline trimming cut 4 bases from V and 5 bases from J; bases unmatched to any gene: 4. The CDR3 covers 14 residues. CDR3 bases: TGCGCCAGCAGCCCCGGGACAGGGGGCGACGAGCAGTACTTC. Translated, it gives CASSPGTGGDEQYF.

Points on this clonotype: Compared with germline, one end of the junction differs, possibly owing to a read error. The V and J genes are TRBV19 and TRBJ1-1, with 12 bases fitting TRBD1. CDR3 length: 17 residues. CDR1 and CDR2 (germline): LNHDA, SQIVND (reference sequence). CDR3 nucleotides: TGTGCCAGTGGTATTGATCGGGACAGGGGGCGAGACACTGAAGCTTTCTTT. It translates to CASGIDRDRGRDTEAFF.

This clonotype was seen at least ten times. The genes are TRBV2 and TRBJ1-5; D call uncertain. The CDR3 runs 12 residues. CDR1 and CDR2 from the germline V gene are SNHLY and FYNNEI. Trimming took off 2 bases at V and 7 bases at J, with 6 bases between the two ends. The CDR3 reads CASSEYGQPQHF. In DNA form, the CDR3 reads TGTGCCAGCAGTGAATACGGCCAGCCCCAGCATTTT.

This clonotype was found many times. This chain connects TRBV7-2 to TRBJ2-7; D is perhaps TRBD1 or TRBD2 (5 bases each). The CDR3 runs to 16 residues. CDR1 and CDR2 from the germline V gene are SGHTA and FQGNSA. Trimming shortened V by 1 base and J by 0 bases, and 13 bases separated the two germline ends. The CDR3 DNA sequence: TGTGCCAGCAGCTTAGATCCGGGACCGGGCTCCTACGAGCAGTACTTC. This gives the protein CASSLDPGPGSYEQYF.

This clonotype has a handful of counts. This chain's CDR3 is CASSTAGTNTGELFF. The CDR3 nucleotides are TGTGCCAGCAGCACAGCGGGTACGAACACCGGGGAGCTGTTTTTT. The chain couples TRBV7-2 to TRBJ2-2; the D gene is possibly TRBD2 (6 bases). Germline-derived CDR1 and CDR2 are SGHTA and FQGNSA. The CDR3 totals 15 residues. V lost 5 bases, J lost 0 bases, and 10 bases lay in between.

This clonotype was found many times. This chain connects TRBV2 to TRBJ1-5, with 7 nucleotides matching TRBD1. Germline V CDR1 and CDR2: SNHLY, FYNNEI. The CDR3 spans 13 residues. J lost 6 bases, V lost 7 bases, and 6 bases had no gene match. The CDR3 is CASTRQGGQPQHF. Written as DNA, the CDR3 is TGTGCCAGCACCCGACAGGGCGGTCAGCCCCAGCATTTT.

The gene calls are TRBV27 and TRBJ1-1; D gene unclear. The germline CDR1 and CDR2 sequences are MNHEY and SMNVEV (reference sequence). The CDR3 is made up of 16 amino acids. The V gene lost 6 bases and the J gene lost 0 bases, with 17 bases spanning the gap. The CDR3 sequence: CASSLGINYMNTEAFF. The CDR3 bases are TGTGCCAGCAGCCTCGGGATAAACTACATGAACACTGAAGCTTTCTTT.

In its sample, this clonotype was seen many times. V gene TRBV12-3 or TRBV12-4 combines with J gene TRBJ1-1; no definite D call. Trimming took off 0 bases at V and 5 bases at J, with 7 bases between the two ends. This CDR3 comprises 13 residues. The CDR3 spells CASSLAAETEAFF. CDR3 in DNA: TGTGCCAGCAGTTTAGCGGCAGAAACTGAAGCTTTCTTT.

The sample holds a few counts of this clonotype. The chain has TRBV11-2 and TRBJ2-4; 11 positions match TRBD1. CDR1 SGHAT and CDR2 FQNNGV come from the germline V gene. The CDR3 contains 18 residues. With V trimmed by 5 bases and J by 0 bases, 9 bases remained unmatched. DNA of the CDR3: TGTGCCAGCAGCCCGAGGACAGGGGGCATTGTAGCCAAAAACATTCAGTACTTC. Protein: CASSPRTGGIVAKNIQYF.

This clonotype was found a few times. The V call is TRBV24-1, the J call TRBJ1-2; D remains unclear. Trimming shortened V by 0 bases and J by 2 bases, and 6 bases separated the two germline ends. Germline assignment: CDR1 KGHDR and CDR2 SFDVKD. CDR3 length: 14 amino acids. In DNA form, the CDR3 reads TGTGCCACCAGTGATTTGGAAATCAACTATGGCTACACCTTC. It is translated as CATSDLEINYGYTF.

In its sample, this clonotype was seen many times. The chain combines TRBV20-1 with TRBJ1-2, with D unresolved. The germline V gene has CDR1 DFQATT and CDR2 SNEGSKA (reference sequence). The germline V and J ends were trimmed by 5 bases and 4 bases, with 17 bases remaining between them. CDR3 size: 14 residues. Here the CDR3 DNA reads TGCAGTGCTCTGCGGTCAGTTGGAGTCTATGGCTACACCTTC. Residues: CSALRSVGVYGYTF.

This clonotype was detected ten times or more. The V call is TRBV18, the J call TRBJ2-1, with a weak D call TRBD1 (5 bases). Germline values: CDR1 KGHSH, CDR2 LQKENI. V dropped 3 bases and J dropped 5 bases, with 14 bases sitting between them. This CDR3 region has 15 residues. The CDR3 DNA reads TGTGCCAGCTCACCTCACCCCCAAGGGGACAATGAGCAGTTCTTC. This encodes CASSPHPQGDNEQFF. Using reference TRBV18 and TRBJ2-1 for the parts outside the CDR3, the full variable domain is NAGVMQNPRHLVRRRGQEARLRCSPMKGHSHVYWYRQLPEEGLKFMVYLQKENIIDESGMPKERFSAEFPKEGPSILRIQQVVRGDSAAYFCASSPHPQGDNEQFFGPGTRLTVL.

This clonotype was observed at least ten times. V usage is TRBV7-6 and J usage is TRBJ2-5; D remains ambiguous. CDR3 length equals 14 residues. The V and J ends lost 2 bases and 0 bases respectively, with 7 bases between them. Germline lookup yields CDR1 SGHVS and CDR2 FNYEAQ. In nucleotides, the CDR3 is TGTGCCAGCAGCTTACAACGGAACCAAGAGACCCAGTACTTC. Its protein is CASSLQRNQETQYF.